Sequencing of this TCR beta chain was carried out in a study of T cell responses to AZD1222 COVID-19 vaccine. Germline V gives CDR1 SEHNR, CDR2 FQNEAQ (reference sequence). The CDR3 consists of 15 residues. V shed 7 bases and J 0 bases; nucleotides not matched to a gene: 3. This table comes from immunoSEQ multiplex PCR, and its TCRdb copy is limited to in-frame clones, with some not included. This sample has roughly 170,000 clones, with about 90% found just once. The sequence derives from an adult in good health. V is TRBV7-9 and J is TRBJ2-7, with TRBD2 matching over 13 bases. The sample consisted of peripheral blood, taken on day 0 of AZD1222 vaccination. The CDR3 DNA follows: TGTGCCAGCATCGGGACTAGCGGGGACTCCTACGAGCAGTACTTC. The encoded protein is CASIGTSGDSYEQYF. The whole variable domain, filled in from reference TRBV7-9 and TRBJ2-7, reads DTGVSQNPRHKITKRGQNVTFRCDPISEHNRLYWYRQTLGQGPEFLTYFQNEAQLEKSRLLSDRFSAERPKGSFSTLEIQRTEQGDSAMYLCASIGTSGDSYEQYFGPGTRLTVT.